This passage covers 10 T cell receptor beta chains from one sample sequenced in a study of blood T cell repertoires in COVID-19. This table comes from immunoSEQ multiplex PCR, and its TCRdb copy is limited to in-frame clones, with some not included. Of roughly 260,000 clones listed, more than 65% are singletons. Material: peripheral blood. Source of these receptors: a woman aged 18-29 years with acute or convalescent COVID-19.

The J gene is TRBJ2-3, the V gene TRBV6-6, with 7 positions matching TRBD2. The germline V gene has CDR1 MNHNY and CDR2 SVGAGI (reference sequence). This CDR3 has 16 amino acids. J gave up 5 bases and V 0 bases, and 8 bases lay outside the gene matches. In DNA, the CDR3 is TGTGCCAGCAGTTACTCGGCGGGAGCCCCGGGAGATACGCAGTATTTT. It codes for CASSYSAGAPGDTQYF.

The chain joins TRBV9 to TRBJ2-3, with TRBD2 matching 9 bases. The V segment lost 2 bases and the J segment 6 bases; nucleotides outside the gene matches: 7. Germline V CDR1 and CDR2: SGDLS, YYNGEE. This CDR3 has 15 amino acids. CDR3 sequence: CASSVNEREEDTQYF. The CDR3 DNA reads as TGTGCCAGCAGCGTTAACGAGCGGGAGGAGGATACGCAGTATTTT.

This clone is a singleton in its sample. The chain uses TRBV6-5 and TRBJ1-1, with a weak D call TRBD1 (6 bases). The CDR3 totals 14 residues. V gave up 6 bases and J gave up 1 base, with 12 bases separating them. Germline V gives CDR1 MNHEY, CDR2 SVGAGI. In DNA, the CDR3 is TGTGCCAGCAGGGGAAGGGGGAGGAACACTGAAGCTTTCTTT. It specifies CASRGRGRNTEAFF.

This sequence joins TRBV18 and TRBJ2-3, with TRBD1 identical over 12 bases. Germline V gives CDR1 KGHSH, CDR2 LQKENI. The trim removed 5 bases at V and 2 bases at J, leaving 11 bases unmatched. The CDR3 is 18 residues long. The CDR3 reads CASSSYRGQGANTDTQYF. The CDR3 coding sequence is TGTGCCAGCTCATCATACCGGGGACAGGGGGCGAACACAGATACGCAGTATTTT.

This clone was recorded only once. The chain is built from TRBV27 and TRBJ2-7; D perhaps matches TRBD1 (6 bases). The ends were cut back, 5 bases at V and 9 bases at J, with 14 bases in the middle. CDR3 length: 12 amino acids. CDR1 is MNHEY and CDR2 is SMNVEV in the germline V gene (reference sequence). Here the CDR3 reads CASSLAQGRQYF. CDR3 sequence (DNA): TGTGCCAGCAGTCTGGCACAGGGTCGGCAGTACTTC.

This chain connects TRBV19 to TRBJ1-2; D is possibly TRBD1 (6 bases). The CDR3 contains 15 residues. Trimming removed 1 base from V and 2 bases from J, with 11 bases in between. Per the germline V gene, CDR1 is LNHDA and CDR2 is SQIVND (reference sequence). The CDR3 DNA follows: TGTGCCAGTAGTATAGCTGCAGGGGCAAACTATGGCTACACCTTC. Amino acid sequence: CASSIAAGANYGYTF.

This clone was seen a handful of times. The gene calls are TRBV4-1 and TRBJ2-1; tentative D call: TRBD1 (6 bases). The V and J ends lost 0 bases and 8 bases respectively, with 14 bases between them. This CDR3 contains 15 residues. The germline V gene has CDR1 MGHRA and CDR2 YSYEKL. CDR3 loop: CASSQDAGEWDEQFF. DNA for the CDR3: TGCGCCAGCAGCCAAGACGCAGGGGAATGGGATGAGCAGTTCTTC.

V gene TRBV28 combines with J gene TRBJ1-5; D gene unclear. This CDR3 region has 17 residues. In germline, CDR1 is MDHEN, CDR2 SYDVKM. The V end was cut by 1 base, the J end by 9 bases, with 22 bases between. CDR3 sequence: CASSLFVRVVVEGPQHF. Here the CDR3 DNA reads TGTGCCAGCAGTTTATTCGTTAGGGTGGTCGTGGAGGGGCCCCAGCATTTT.

The chain is built from TRBV5-1 and TRBJ1-2; 9 bases match TRBD1. The CDR3 contains 15 residues. Losses at the gene ends were 0 bases for V and 5 bases for J; bases not matched to a gene: 5. Per the germline V gene, CDR1 is SGHRS and CDR2 is YFSETQ. Here the CDR3 reads CASSLAYGTGYGYTF. CDR3 DNA: TGCGCCAGCAGCTTGGCTTATGGGACAGGGTATGGCTACACCTTC.

The V and J genes are TRBV11-2 and TRBJ1-1; possibly TRBD1 for D (6 bases). The CDR3 has 13 residues. The germline V and J ends were trimmed by 4 bases and 10 bases, with 16 bases remaining between them. CDR1 and CDR2 from the germline V gene are SGHAT and FQNNGV. The CDR3 nucleotides are TGTGCCAGCAGCTCGCACAGGGATTTTTTAGCTTTCTTT. This codes for CASSSHRDFLAFF. The full variable domain, completed using reference TRBV11-2 and TRBJ1-1, is EAGVAQSPRYKIIEKRQSVAFWCNPISGHATLYWYQQILGQGPKLLIQFQNNGVVDDSQLPKDRFSAERLKGVDSTLKIQPAKLEDSAVYLCASSSHRDFLAFFGQGTRLTVV.